The following is a T cell receptor (beta chain) sequence with its context. Its cognate antigen is unknown. The sample is drawn from a study of T cell repertoires in cytomegalovirus infection. MiXCR was run by TCRdb on the reads, yielding one entry per CDR3 protein. The sample holds approximately 590,000 distinct CDR3 sequences, around 40% seen once. The germline gives CDR1 LNHNV, CDR2 YYDKDF (reference sequence). V lost 4 bases, J lost 4 bases, and 11 bases lay in between. The CDR3 extends over 14 amino acids. Study conclusions and caveats: People with CMV and the relevant HLA were identified by cumulative public TCR beta family frequency.

The sequence came from a human donor in good health (CMV status not recorded). Some clones in this sample may be carry-over from other donors' samples. V is TRBV15 and J is TRBJ2-1; D is undetermined. Sequencing used cultured PBMCs, obtained from culture after CMV antigen stimulation. The CDR3: CATSTLGRYNEQFF. Here the CDR3 DNA reads TGTGCCACCAGCACCCTAGGACGATACAATGAGCAGTTCTTC.